The 12 T cell receptor beta chains given below trace back to one sample, sequenced in a study of T cell responses to AZD1222 COVID-19 vaccine. Data came from immunoSEQ multiplex PCR; TCRdb stores just in-frame clones and leaves some out. The sample lists around 140,000 clones; 90% to 95% were seen once. The sequenced sample was peripheral blood, obtained on day 0 of AZD1222 vaccination. Receptors originate from an adult in good health.

In its sample, this clone was seen once. The rearrangement links TRBV30 to TRBJ2-1, with D maybe TRBD2 (6 bases). V dropped 3 bases and J dropped 2 bases, with 11 bases sitting between them. This CDR3 contains 14 residues. The germline gives CDR1 GTSNPN, CDR2 SVGIG (reference sequence). As DNA, the CDR3 is TGTGCCTGGAGACTAAGCGGGCCCTACAATGAGCAGTTCTTC. This sequence encodes CAWRLSGPYNEQFF. Full variable domain (remainder filled in from reference TRBV30 and TRBJ2-1): SQTIHQWPATLVQPVGSPLSLECTVEGTSNPNLYWYRQAAGRGLQLLFYSVGIGQISSEVPQNLSASRPQDRQFILSSKKLLLSDSGFYLCAWRLSGPYNEQFFGPGTRLTVL.

The chain carries TRBV6-2 or TRBV6-3 and TRBJ2-7; D is unresolved. Deletions cut 3 bases from V and 3 bases from J, with 15 bases between. Germline-derived CDR1 and CDR2 are MNHEY and SVGEGT. This CDR3 is built from 15 residues. The CDR3 sequence: CASSYPALGFYEQYF. DNA for the CDR3: TGTGCCAGCAGTTATCCGGCTTTAGGATTCTACGAGCAGTACTTC.

The V and J genes are TRBV14 and TRBJ1-6, with 8 nucleotides matching TRBD1. The trim removed 8 bases at V and 9 bases at J, leaving 9 bases unmatched. This CDR3 contains 14 residues. Germline values: CDR1 SGHDN, CDR2 FVKESK. CDR3 in amino acids: CASRYRGDSSPLHF. The CDR3 DNA sequence: TGTGCCAGCCGCTACAGGGGGGACAGTTCACCCCTCCACTTT.

This clone was observed a few times. The rearrangement links TRBV5-1 to TRBJ1-1; D ambiguous. The germline V gene has CDR1 SGHRS and CDR2 YFSETQ. Between the trimmed V and J ends, which lost 0 bases and 1 base, there was a span of 4 bases. This CDR3 region has 13 residues. CDR3 region: CASSLAGNTEAFF. In DNA, the CDR3 is TGCGCCAGCAGCTTGGCCGGGAACACTGAAGCTTTCTTT.

The CDR3: CASSLTGNTGELFF. The CDR3, as DNA: TGCGCCAGCAGCTTGACCGGGAACACCGGGGAGCTGTTTTTT. The rearrangement links TRBV5-1 to TRBJ2-2; no firm D call. Trimming pared 1 base from V and 1 base from J, leaving 5 bases between. The V gene's germline CDR1 is SGHRS and CDR2 YFSETQ. This CDR3 has 14 residues.

V gene TRBV24-1 combines with J gene TRBJ1-5; D is unresolved. From germline, CDR1 is KGHDR and CDR2 SFDVKD. This CDR3 is 13 amino acids long. V was trimmed by 6 bases and J by 7 bases, leaving 12 bases between them. CDR3 DNA sequence: TGTGCCACCAGTTCGGGGATGGGACAGCCCCAGCATTTT. Translation gives CATSSGMGQPQHF.

This clone was seen only once. J is TRBJ2-1 and V is TRBV19; 11 bases line up with TRBD2. Germline V CDR1 and CDR2: LNHDA, SQIVND (reference sequence). The CDR3 is made up of 19 amino acids. After removal of 2 bases from V and 0 bases from J, the junction contained 9 bases not matched to a gene. The CDR3 DNA reads as TGTGCCAGTAGTATAATGCGACTAGCGGGACCGAGCTCCTACAATGAGCAGTTCTTC. It translates to CASSIMRLAGPSSYNEQFF.

The chain carries TRBV19 and TRBJ2-5; TRBD2 might be the D (6 bases). V was trimmed by 4 bases and J by 5 bases, leaving 17 bases between them. The CDR3 runs to 15 residues. The germline V gene has CDR1 LNHDA and CDR2 SQIVND (reference sequence). The CDR3 DNA follows: TGTGCCAGTAGTAATCCGACACGGGGGAGGGAGACCCAGTACTTC. Translating it yields CASSNPTRGRETQYF.

V and J are TRBV20-1 and TRBJ2-5; 7 bases fit TRBD2. The CDR3 is made up of 13 amino acids. The V gene's germline CDR1 is DFQATT and CDR2 SNEGSKA (reference sequence). Trimming cost V 3 bases and J 2 bases; bases outside gene matches: 3. The CDR3 loop reads CSASGRVQETQYF. The CDR3, as DNA: TGCAGTGCTAGTGGGAGGGTACAAGAGACCCAGTACTTC.

This clone occurred once. The rearrangement uses TRBV28 and TRBJ1-5; 8 bases agree with TRBD1. CDR1 MDHEN and CDR2 SYDVKM come from the germline V gene. The V segment lost 3 bases and the J segment 2 bases; nucleotides outside the gene matches: 15. The CDR3 consists of 19 residues. The CDR3 sequence: CASSFMDRDPWGGNQPQHF. CDR3 DNA sequence: TGTGCCAGCAGTTTCATGGACAGGGACCCATGGGGGGGCAATCAGCCCCAGCATTTT.

V usage is TRBV11-3 and J usage is TRBJ2-3; no clear D gene. V was cut by 5 bases and J by 6 bases, with 18 bases left in between. This CDR3 has 15 residues. Germline CDR1 reads SGHNT; CDR2 reads YENEEA. CDR3 in amino acids: CASSPRSTRMDTQYF. The CDR3 DNA reads TGTGCCAGCAGCCCCCGGTCGACGAGAATGGATACGCAGTATTTT. Filled out from reference TRBV11-3 and TRBJ2-3, the complete variable domain reads EAGVVQSPRYKIIEKKQPVAFWCNPISGHNTLYWYLQNLGQGPELLIRYENEEAVDDSQLPKDRFSAERLKGVDSTLKIQPAELGDSAVYLCASSPRSTRMDTQYFGPGTRLTVL.

The rearrangement links TRBV5-1 to TRBJ1-6; TRBD1 might be the D (5 bases). Trimming shortened V by 0 bases and J by 7 bases, and 11 bases separated the two germline ends. The germline V gene encodes CDR1 SGHRS and CDR2 YFSETQ. The CDR3 contains 15 residues. CDR3 bases: TGCGCCAGCAGCTTGGGTGGAGGGGAAAATTCACCCCTCCACTTT. Its translation is CASSLGGGENSPLHF. Supplemented by reference TRBV5-1 and TRBJ1-6, the full variable domain reads KAGVTQTPRYLIKTRGQQVTLSCSPISGHRSVSWYQQTPGQGLQFLFEYFSETQRNKGNFPGRFSGRQFSNSRSEMNVSTLELGDSALYLCASSLGGGENSPLHFGNGTRLTVT.